These 32 T cell receptor beta chains were all obtained from the same sample, sequenced in a study of blood T cells in healthy people across ages. Together with a sample-barcoded 5' primer, a J-beta primer mix was included in a second PCR lasting about 7 to 12 cycles. Using its own MiXCR run on the 5' RACE reads, TCRdb lists one record per CDR3 protein. This sample yields 800,000 to 1,300,000 distinct CDR3 sequences, of which about 23% are seen a single time; less than 0.85% belongs to the top ten. These data also formed part of another study, on T cells of mothers and their children.

The sequencing sample was made of blood. The origin of the receptors is a girl aged 2-9 years in good health.

The CDR3 region is CAISEPLTGTTPGNTIYF. The CDR3 region has the DNA TGTGCCATCAGTGAACCCCTGACAGGGACTACTCCTGGAAACACCATATATTTT. V is TRBV10-3 and J is TRBJ1-3; 7 bases line up with TRBD1. The CDR3 spans 18 residues. After removal of 3 bases from V and 2 bases from J, the junction contained 13 bases not matched to a gene. CDR1 ENHRY and CDR2 SYGVKD come from the germline V gene.

On this clonotype itself: One junction end does not reproduce the germline sequence, and a read error may be involved. CDR3 bases: TGCGCCAGCAGCCAGGGCATTGGTCAAGAGACCCGGTACTTC. The encoded protein is CASSQGIGQETRYF. The chain joins TRBV4-3 to TRBJ2-1; no clear D gene. This CDR3 region has 14 residues. In germline, CDR1 is LGHNA, CDR2 YSLEER.

The table lists this clonotype with a few counts. The chain uses TRBV28 and TRBJ2-5; D unresolved. Near its end, the DNA agrees better with TRBJ2-7, so the J call may be wrong. CDR3 length: 13 amino acids. The germline CDR1 and CDR2 sequences are MDHEN and SYDVKM. The CDR3 nucleotides read TGTGCCAGCAAACTCGGCACCTCCTACGAGCAGTACTTC. It codes for CASKLGTSYEQYF.

The V call is TRBV7-2, the J call TRBJ1-2; D ambiguous. CDR3 length equals 14 residues. Trimming cost V 1 base and J 6 bases, with 12 bases left between them. The germline CDR1 and CDR2 sequences are SGHTA and FQGNSA. Written as DNA, the CDR3 is TGTGCCAGCAGCTTAGAAGGTTTGCGGGATGGCTACACCTTC. Residues: CASSLEGLRDGYTF.

This clonotype showed up just once. V gene TRBV11-2 combines with J gene TRBJ1-2, with TRBD1 matching over 11 bases. CDR3 size: 17 residues. The trim removed 5 bases at V and 5 bases at J, leaving 13 bases unmatched. Germline loops: CDR1 SGHAT, CDR2 FQNNGV. The CDR3 nucleotides read TGTGCCAGCAGCCCGTGGGGGGTCGGACAGGGGGCGTATGGCTACACCTTC. Translation gives CASSPWGVGQGAYGYTF.

To note about this clonotype: Here the CDR3 omits its conserved ending phenylalanine or tryptophan, so a read error is the likely source. No DNA is shown, since the ends of the CDR3 on it are uncertain; the CDR3 is the one TCRdb lists. The V call is TRBV3-1, the J call TRBJ2-1; the table's TRBD1 call for D was not verified on the DNA. Germline CDR1 is LGHDT and CDR2 is YNNKEL (reference sequence). The CDR3 extends over 13 residues, inclusive of both ends. CDR3 region: CASSQVFGTGASL.

V and J are TRBV6-6 and TRBJ2-4; 7 positions match TRBD2. CDR1 MNHNY and CDR2 SVGAGI come from the germline V gene (reference sequence). Trimming cost V 3 bases and J 3 bases; bases outside gene matches: 5. This CDR3 has 15 residues. This chain's CDR3 is CASSYGGEGKNIQYF. CDR3 DNA sequence: TGTGCCAGCAGTTATGGCGGGGAGGGCAAAAACATTCAGTACTTC.

The table lists this clonotype with a few counts. The rearrangement links TRBV20-1 to TRBJ2-5; D call uncertain. The CDR3 runs to 11 residues. The germline gives CDR1 DFQATT, CDR2 SNEGSKA (reference sequence). V lost 6 bases and J 4 bases, leaving 9 bases between the germline ends. CDR3 bases: TGCAGTGCCCAGTTCGTAGAGACCCAGTACTTC. This translates into CSAQFVETQYF.

The chain links TRBV4-2 to TRBJ2-1, with 9 bases lining up with TRBD2. There are 17 residues in the CDR3. V trimming: 3 bases; J trimming: 1 base; junction bases outside the gene matches: 7. Germline V gene sequence: CDR1 LGHNA, CDR2 YNFKEQ. CDR3 protein: CASSQFEAGGSYNEQFF. In DNA, the CDR3 is TGTGCCAGCAGCCAGTTTGAAGCGGGGGGATCCTACAATGAGCAGTTCTTC.

V usage is TRBV5-4 and J usage is TRBJ1-2; D remains ambiguous. This CDR3 comprises 16 residues. The germline V and J ends were trimmed by 0 bases and 0 bases, with 12 bases remaining between them. CDR1 and CDR2 from the germline V gene are SGHNT and YYREEE (reference sequence). For the CDR3, the DNA is TGTGCCAGCAGCTTGGGACACACCCTGCCTAACTATGGCTACACCTTC. Protein sequence: CASSLGHTLPNYGYTF. The variable domain in full, completed from reference TRBV5-4 and TRBJ1-2, reads ETGVTQSPTHLIKTRGQQVTLRCSSQSGHNTVSWYQQALGQGPQFIFQYYREEENGRGNFPPRFSGLQFPNYSSELNVNALELDDSALYLCASSLGHTLPNYGYTFGSGTRLTVV.

This rearrangement joins TRBV29-1 to TRBJ2-1, with 7 positions matching TRBD1. The CDR3 has 14 residues. Germline lookup yields CDR1 SQVTM and CDR2 ANQGSEA. Trimming cost V 5 bases and J 5 bases; bases outside gene matches: 9. CDR3 amino acids: CSVFPGQSDNEQFF. The CDR3 DNA reads as TGCAGCGTTTTTCCGGGACAGTCAGACAATGAGCAGTTCTTC.

The J gene is TRBJ2-3, the V gene TRBV19; D uncertain. Germline V gives CDR1 LNHDA, CDR2 SQIVND (reference sequence). V dropped 1 base and J dropped 2 bases, with 13 bases sitting between them. The CDR3 length is 16 residues. The CDR3 loop is CASSIGEQVFTDTQYF. As DNA, the CDR3 is TGTGCCAGTAGTATAGGAGAGCAGGTATTCACAGATACGCAGTATTTT. The full variable domain, in which reference TRBV19 and TRBJ2-3 provide the parts outside the CDR3, is DGGITQSPKYLFRKEGQNVTLSCEQNLNHDAMYWYRQDPGQGLRLIYYSQIVNDFQKGDIAEGYSVSREKKESFPLTVTSAQKNPTAFYLCASSIGEQVFTDTQYFGPGTRLTVL.

This clonotype was found a few times. The chain couples TRBV4-3 to TRBJ1-1; TRBD1 might be the D (5 bases). The germline V gene encodes CDR1 LGHNA and CDR2 YSLEER. Deletions cut 4 bases from V and 4 bases from J, with 13 bases between. CDR3 length: 14 residues. The CDR3 loop is CASSRVQGGTEAFF. CDR3 coding DNA: TGCGCCAGCAGCCGGGTCCAGGGAGGCACTGAAGCTTTCTTT.

In its sample, this clonotype was seen a few times. Germline and junction disagree at one end, which may indicate a read error. V and J are TRBV6-6 and TRBJ2-7; D is unresolved. This CDR3 region has 15 residues. Germline V gene sequence: CDR1 MNHNY, CDR2 SVGAGI (reference sequence). The CDR3 DNA reads TGTGCCAGCAGTTACTATGTGGGTGGATCTTACGAGCGGTACTTC. It is translated as CASSYYVGGSYERYF.

This clonotype occurred a few times. The V call is TRBV20-1, the J call TRBJ1-1, with 10 bases lining up with TRBD1. After removal of 3 bases from V and 6 bases from J, the junction contained 4 bases not matched to a gene. Germline CDR1 DFQATT, CDR2 SNEGSKA (reference sequence). The CDR3 loop spans 13 amino acids. The CDR3 reads CSARGTGVAEAFF. The CDR3 nucleotides read TGCAGTGCTAGGGGGACAGGGGTTGCTGAAGCTTTCTTT.

As for this clonotype: A read error may produce the germline difference seen at one junction end. This chain links TRBV7-9 with TRBJ2-7; 7 nucleotides match TRBD2. CDR1 is SEHNR, CDR2 FQNEAQ, per germline (reference sequence). This CDR3 spans 18 amino acids. The CDR3 region has the DNA TGTACCAGCAGCTTATGGTTACAGGCGGGACTACTCTCCTACGAGCAGTATTTC. It codes for CTSSLWLQAGLLSYEQYF.

In its sample, this clonotype was seen a few times. The chain links TRBV29-1 to TRBJ2-5, with TRBD2 matching over 8 bases. V was clipped by 7 bases and J by 5 bases; unmatched bases: 6. The CDR3 is 12 residues long. Germline loops: CDR1 SQVTM, CDR2 ANQGSEA. The CDR3 DNA follows: TGCAGCGGGAAGACTAGCGAGGAGACCCAGTACTTC. This sequence encodes CSGKTSEETQYF.

The chain combines TRBV27 with TRBJ1-3; no firm D call. The V and J ends lost 3 bases and 4 bases respectively, with 7 bases between them. This CDR3 has 13 amino acids. Per germline, CDR1 MNHEY and CDR2 SMNVEV (reference sequence). Written as DNA, the CDR3 is TGTGCCAGCAGTTTTCGAGAGGGAAACACCATATATTTT. This translates into CASSFREGNTIYF.

This clonotype was detected only a few times. The genes are TRBV29-1 and TRBJ1-1; TRBD1 might be the D (6 bases). This CDR3 contains 14 residues. CDR1 is SQVTM and CDR2 is ANQGSEA in the germline V gene. The V gene lost 5 bases and the J gene lost 3 bases, with 16 bases spanning the gap. The CDR3 bases are TGCAGCGTTTGGGGACACCGGATGGACACTGAAGCTTTCTTT. Protein product: CSVWGHRMDTEAFF.

V gene TRBV15 combines with J gene TRBJ2-7, with D possibly TRBD1 on 5 matching bases. The V gene's germline CDR1 is LNHNV and CDR2 YYDKDF (reference sequence). The CDR3 extends over 13 amino acids. The V gene lost 5 bases and the J gene lost 1 base, with 9 bases spanning the gap. This CDR3 reads CATSGAGSYEQYF. The CDR3 nucleotides are TGTGCCACCAGCGGGGCAGGGTCCTACGAGCAGTACTTC.

The rearrangement links TRBV29-1 to TRBJ2-7, with TRBD2 as a possible D gene (6 bases). This CDR3 has 15 amino acids. CDR1 and CDR2 (germline): SQVTM, ANQGSEA. V lost 4 bases and J lost 2, with 18 bases in between. CDR3 in DNA: TGCAGCGTTGCGGGGTGGGGGAGGTCCCCCTACGAGCAGTACTTC. It encodes CSVAGWGRSPYEQYF.

This chain uses TRBV29-1 with TRBJ2-1; 13 bases are a match to TRBD2. This CDR3 comprises 16 residues. Germline loops: CDR1 SQVTM, CDR2 ANQGSEA. Trimming took 4 bases from V and 9 from J; bases not matched to a gene: 12. The CDR3 here is CSVAPILAGGPGEQFF. The DNA of the CDR3 is TGCAGCGTTGCCCCAATACTAGCGGGGGGGCCCGGTGAGCAGTTCTTC.

As regards this clonotype: One junction end disagrees with the germline gene, perhaps due to a read error. V gene TRBV27 combines with J gene TRBJ1-5; 12 bases line up with TRBD1. The CDR3 loop spans 14 amino acids. The germline gives CDR1 MNHEY, CDR2 SMNVEV (reference sequence). The CDR3 loop is CASTGTGGNRPQHF. CDR3 in DNA: TGTGCCAGCACTGGGACAGGGGGCAATCGGCCCCAGCATTTT.

Notes on this clonotype: The germline gene is not matched at one end of the junction; a read error may be the cause. The V and J genes are TRBV20-1 and TRBJ2-7; D gene uncertain. CDR3 size: 9 residues. Germline values: CDR1 DFQATT, CDR2 SNEGSKA (reference sequence). The CDR3 nucleotides read TGCAGTGCTAGGCATTGGGGTCACTTC. It is translated as CSARHWGHF.

The genes are TRBV7-8 and TRBJ1-4; a possible D gene is TRBD1 (5 bases). V was clipped by 2 bases and J by 5 bases, with 12 bases between them. Germline V gene lookup returns CDR1 SGHVS and CDR2 FQNEAQ. There are 15 residues in the CDR3. CDR3 nucleotides: TGTGCCAGCAGCTTATTGGGGGGGAGCAATGAAAAACTGTTTTTT. As protein: CASSLLGGSNEKLFF.

The genes are TRBV28 and TRBJ1-2, with 7 bases fitting TRBD1. Looked up from germline, CDR1 is MDHEN and CDR2 is SYDVKM. V was pared by 6 bases and J by 4 bases, with 8 bases of the junction left unmatched. This CDR3 has 14 residues. CDR3 region: CASSRTGVLYGYTF. As DNA, the CDR3 is TGTGCCAGCAGCAGGACAGGTGTGCTCTATGGCTACACCTTC.

The table lists this clonotype with a few counts. V and J are TRBV10-1 and TRBJ1-1; D perhaps matches TRBD1 (5 bases). The CDR3 extends over 12 amino acids. Deletions cut 3 bases from V and 5 bases from J, with 7 bases between. Per the germline V gene, CDR1 is WNHNN and CDR2 is SYGVQD (reference sequence). The CDR3 DNA sequence: TGCGCCAGCAGTGATGGGGGTACTGAAGCTTTCTTT. It translates to CASSDGGTEAFF.

There are a few counts of this clonotype. This chain connects TRBV29-1 to TRBJ2-1; no reliable D call. Germline CDR1 reads SQVTM; CDR2 reads ANQGSEA. The CDR3 spans 17 residues. V was cut by 2 bases and J by 8 bases, with 25 bases left in between. The CDR3 DNA reads TGCAGCGTTGAACCCAGCCCCGGTATAAACTTGTCCCATGAGCAGTTCTTC. Amino acids: CSVEPSPGINLSHEQFF.

This clonotype was seen more than once but under ten times. The chain has TRBV20-1 and TRBJ2-7; 7 bases are a match to TRBD2. Germline trimming cut 2 bases from V and 3 bases from J; bases unmatched to any gene: 19. The CDR3 runs 18 residues. In germline, CDR1 is DFQATT, CDR2 SNEGSKA (reference sequence). The CDR3 nucleotides are TGCAGTGCTAGAACCGCCAAGGGGTGGCGGGGGACGAACTACGAGCAGTACTTC. Translating gives CSARTAKGWRGTNYEQYF.

The V call is TRBV14, the J call TRBJ1-2; D gene uncertain. Germline V gene lookup returns CDR1 SGHDN and CDR2 FVKESK. Trimming stripped 4 bases from V and 4 bases from J, with 13 bases between. The CDR3 has 14 amino acids. The CDR3 DNA is TGTGCCAGCAGCCCGTGGCAGGTTGGCTATGGCTACACCTTC. This codes for CASSPWQVGYGYTF. The full variable domain, with the rest looked up from reference TRBV14 and TRBJ1-2, is EAGVTQFPSHSVIEKGQTVTLRCDPISGHDNLYWYRRVMGKEIKFLLHFVKESKQDESGMPNNRFLAERTGGTYSTLKVQPAELEDSGVYFCASSPWQVGYGYTFGSGTRLTVV.

This clonotype is a singleton in its sample. The chain joins TRBV7-2 to TRBJ2-3, with D uncertain. Trimming took 3 bases from V and 4 from J, leaving 11 bases between them. The germline CDR1 and CDR2 sequences are SGHTA and FQGNSA. This CDR3 has 14 residues. The CDR3 sequence: CASSFALVSDTQYF. For the CDR3, the DNA is TGTGCCAGCAGCTTTGCCCTAGTATCAGATACGCAGTATTTT.

This rearrangement joins TRBV29-1 to TRBJ2-1, with 7 nucleotides matching TRBD1. The J call is doubtful: the DNA matches TRBJ2-7 better. The CDR3 covers 11 residues. Germline V gene lookup returns CDR1 SQVTM and CDR2 ANQGSEA. CDR3 sequence: CSVIQGSEQYF. The CDR3, as DNA: TGCAGCGTGATACAGGGGAGCGAGCAGTACTTC.